This TCR beta chain was profiled in a study of response to subunit inactivated influenza vaccine. Via MiXCR, TCRdb re-called the RT-PCR reads, giving one row per CDR3 protein. The sample shows about 540,000 distinct CDR3 sequences, around 21% of them seen only once. This clonotype was detected ten times or more. The junction departs from germline at one end; a sequencing error may be responsible. Germline values: CDR1 KGHDR, CDR2 SFDVKD. This CDR3 is 12 amino acids long. These data also featured in a second study, about T cells expressing NK-cell markers. That study reports: Beta-chain TCR cDNA was generated via 5'RACE template switching with UMIs. Each TCR beta repertoire originated in sorted T cells that were CD3+CD56+NKG2C+, CD3+CD56+NKG2C- or CD3+CD56-NKG2C+. Seven sequenced donors out of eight were HCMV-seropositive, one seronegative.

The chain recombines TRBV24-1 with TRBJ2-3; D unclear. This clonotype was obtained from a man between 50 and 59 years old who received an inactivated influenza vaccine. The sequencing used CD4+ T cells sorted from PBMCs, collected about 11 days after vaccination. The CDR3 sequence: CAASAAGDTQYF. In nucleotides, the CDR3 is TGTGCCGCCAGCGCGGCTGGAGATACGCAGTATTTT.